Given below is one TCR beta chain in context. Construction of TCR beta libraries relied on iRepertoire HTBI primers and on Arm-PCR targeting CDR3 regions. TCRdb re-derived calls from the multiplex PCR reads in MiXCR, one entry per CDR3 protein. The data contain under 800,000 distinct CDR3 sequences, approximately 15% of them singletons. Time point denoted: newly diagnosed GD, antithyroid drugs for less than 3 months. From PBMCs, RNA was extracted and then used to make the TCR library. These data belong to a study of regulatory T cells in long-lasting Graves disease. Per the germline V gene, CDR1 is MNHEY and CDR2 is SVGEGT. Germline trimming cut 6 bases from V and 1 base from J; bases unmatched to any gene: 11. The CDR3 is 17 residues long. The same specimen was also included in a second study, on T cells in Graves' hyperthyroidism and ophthalmopathy. Per that paper: In the first-round RT-PCR of the TCR CDR3, the HTBI primer set was used.

The TCR originated in a woman in her twenties or thirties with Graves disease. Sequenced here: peripheral blood mononuclear cells (PBMCs), sampled at new diagnosis, from a patient treated with antithyroid drugs. The rearrangement joins TRBV6-2 or TRBV6-3 to TRBJ1-2, with 10 bases fitting TRBD1. The DNA of the CDR3 is TGTGCCAGCAGAGAAGATCCCGGGACAGGGGTTAACTATGGCTACACCTTC. Amino acids: CASREDPGTGVNYGYTF.